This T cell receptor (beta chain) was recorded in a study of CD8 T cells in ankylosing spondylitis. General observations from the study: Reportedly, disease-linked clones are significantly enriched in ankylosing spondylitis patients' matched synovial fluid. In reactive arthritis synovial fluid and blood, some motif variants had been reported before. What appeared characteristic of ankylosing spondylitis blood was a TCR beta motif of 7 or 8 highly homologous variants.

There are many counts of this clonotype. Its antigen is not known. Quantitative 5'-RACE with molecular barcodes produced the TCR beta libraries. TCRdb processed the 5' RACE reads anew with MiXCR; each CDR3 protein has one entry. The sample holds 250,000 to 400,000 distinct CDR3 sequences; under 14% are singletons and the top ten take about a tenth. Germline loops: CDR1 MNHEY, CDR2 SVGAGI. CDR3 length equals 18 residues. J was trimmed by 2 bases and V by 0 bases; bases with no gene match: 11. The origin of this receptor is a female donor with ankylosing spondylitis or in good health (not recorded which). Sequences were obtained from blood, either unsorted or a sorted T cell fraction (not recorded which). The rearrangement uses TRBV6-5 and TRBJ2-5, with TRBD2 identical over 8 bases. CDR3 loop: CASSYSIMGSGTQETQYF. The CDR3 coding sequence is TGTGCCAGCAGTTACTCGATTATGGGTAGCGGGACGCAAGAGACCCAGTACTTC.